The clone carrying this T cell receptor beta chain was seen more than once but under ten times. The antigen is not known. The J segment lost 5 bases and the V segment lost 7 bases, leaving 11 bases of the junction unmatched. The germline V gene has CDR1 MDHEN and CDR2 SYDVKM. This CDR3 is 16 amino acids long. The data originate from a study of blood T cells in healthy people across ages. Broader study findings: Long-lived donors had more naive CD4+ cells and higher diversity than aged donors.

Next came a second PCR, run for about 6 to 11 cycles, which used a sample-barcoded 5' primer along with a J-beta primer mix. TCRdb re-derived calls from the 5' RACE reads in MiXCR, one entry per CDR3 protein. The sample has hundreds of thousands of distinct CDR3 sequences, 20% to 30% seen once. The same data also went into a second study, on T cells of mothers and their children. That work states: T cell clones that were persistent and microchimeric went undetected.

The rearrangement joins TRBV28 to TRBJ2-3, with 11 nucleotides matching TRBD2. Sequenced material: blood. This receptor was identified in a boy aged 5-17 years in good health. CDR3 in DNA: TGTGCCAGCACCTTCGATAGCGGGGGGGCCAGAGATACGCAGTATTTT. Translating it yields CASTFDSGGARDTQYF.